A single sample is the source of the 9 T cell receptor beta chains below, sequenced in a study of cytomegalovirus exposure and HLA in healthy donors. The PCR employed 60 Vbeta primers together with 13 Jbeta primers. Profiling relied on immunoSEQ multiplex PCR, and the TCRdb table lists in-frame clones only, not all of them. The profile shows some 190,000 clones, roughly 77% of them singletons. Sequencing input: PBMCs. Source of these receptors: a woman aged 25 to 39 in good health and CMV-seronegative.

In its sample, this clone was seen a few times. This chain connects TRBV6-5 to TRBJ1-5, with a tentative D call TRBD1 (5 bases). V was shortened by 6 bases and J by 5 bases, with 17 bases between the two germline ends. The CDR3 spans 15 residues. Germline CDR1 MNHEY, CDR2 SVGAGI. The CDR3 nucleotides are TGTGCCAGCAGAAAATCGGGGGTATACGATCAGCCCCAGCATTTT. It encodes CASRKSGVYDQPQHF.

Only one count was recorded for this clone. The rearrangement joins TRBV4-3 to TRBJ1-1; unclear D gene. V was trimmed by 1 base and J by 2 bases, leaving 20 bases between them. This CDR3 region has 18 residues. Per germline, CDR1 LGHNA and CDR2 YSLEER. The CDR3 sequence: CASSQGSPFAEGNTEAFF. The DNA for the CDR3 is TGCGCCAGCAGCCAAGGATCCCCCTTCGCGGAGGGCAACACTGAAGCTTTCTTT.

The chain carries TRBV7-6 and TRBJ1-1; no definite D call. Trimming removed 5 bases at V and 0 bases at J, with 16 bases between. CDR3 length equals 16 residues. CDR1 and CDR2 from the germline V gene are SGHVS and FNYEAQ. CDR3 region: CASSQGELALNTEAFF. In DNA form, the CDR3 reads TGTGCCAGCAGCCAAGGAGAACTGGCGTTGAACACTGAAGCTTTCTTT.

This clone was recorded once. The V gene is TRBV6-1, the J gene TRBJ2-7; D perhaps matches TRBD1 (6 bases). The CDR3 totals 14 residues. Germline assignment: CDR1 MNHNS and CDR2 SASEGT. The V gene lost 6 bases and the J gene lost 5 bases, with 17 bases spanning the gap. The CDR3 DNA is TGTGCCAGCAGGCCGGGACACCCTCGCGACGAGCAGTACTTC. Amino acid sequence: CASRPGHPRDEQYF.

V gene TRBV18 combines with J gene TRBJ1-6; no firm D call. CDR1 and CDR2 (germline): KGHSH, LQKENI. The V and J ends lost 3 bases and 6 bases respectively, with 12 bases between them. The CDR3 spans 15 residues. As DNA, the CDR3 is TGTGCCAGCTCACCTATGACACAGCTTAATTCACCCCTCCACTTT. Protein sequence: CASSPMTQLNSPLHF.

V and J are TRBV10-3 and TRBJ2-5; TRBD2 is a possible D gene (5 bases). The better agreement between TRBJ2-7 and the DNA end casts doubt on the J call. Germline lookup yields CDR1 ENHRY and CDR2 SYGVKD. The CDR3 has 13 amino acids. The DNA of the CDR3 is TGTGCCATCAAGGGAGACGGATCCTACGAGCAGTACTTC. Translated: CAIKGDGSYEQYF.

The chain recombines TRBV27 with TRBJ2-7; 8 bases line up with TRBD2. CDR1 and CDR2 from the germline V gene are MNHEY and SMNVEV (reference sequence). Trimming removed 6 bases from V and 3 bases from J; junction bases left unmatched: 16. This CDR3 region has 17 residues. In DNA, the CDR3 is TGTGCCAGCAGCATACGGCGGGGGGTAGGAGAAGTCTACGAGCAGTACTTC. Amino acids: CASSIRRGVGEVYEQYF.

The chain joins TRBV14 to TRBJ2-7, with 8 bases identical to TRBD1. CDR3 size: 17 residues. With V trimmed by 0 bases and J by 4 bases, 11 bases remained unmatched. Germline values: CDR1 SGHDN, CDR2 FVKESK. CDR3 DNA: TGTGCCAGCAGCCAAGACCCGCTAGGACAGGGATCATACGAGCAGTACTTC. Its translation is CASSQDPLGQGSYEQYF.

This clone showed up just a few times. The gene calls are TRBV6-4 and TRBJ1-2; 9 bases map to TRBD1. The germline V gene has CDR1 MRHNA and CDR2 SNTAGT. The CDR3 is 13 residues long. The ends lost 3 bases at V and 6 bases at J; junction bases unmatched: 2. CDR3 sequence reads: CASSEQGANGYTF. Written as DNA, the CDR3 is TGTGCCAGCAGTGAACAGGGGGCGAATGGCTACACCTTC.